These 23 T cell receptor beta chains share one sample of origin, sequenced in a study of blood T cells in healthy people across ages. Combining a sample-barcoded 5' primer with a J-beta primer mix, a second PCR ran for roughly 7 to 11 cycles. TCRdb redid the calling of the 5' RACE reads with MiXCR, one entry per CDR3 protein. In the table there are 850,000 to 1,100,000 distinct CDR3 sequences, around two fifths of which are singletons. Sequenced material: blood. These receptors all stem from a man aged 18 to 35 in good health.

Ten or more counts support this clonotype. The CDR3 nucleotides are TGTGCCAGCAGTCCGGACAGGGCTTATGGCTACACCTTC. Translating it yields CASSPDRAYGYTF. This chain connects TRBV18 to TRBJ1-2; 8 bases match TRBD1. J gave up 5 bases and V 8 bases, and 7 bases lay outside the gene matches. Germline CDR1 KGHSH, CDR2 LQKENI. The CDR3 contains 13 residues.

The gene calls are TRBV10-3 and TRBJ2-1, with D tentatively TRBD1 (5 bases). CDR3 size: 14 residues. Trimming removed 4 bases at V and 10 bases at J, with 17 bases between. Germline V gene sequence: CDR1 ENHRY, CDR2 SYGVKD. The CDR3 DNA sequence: TGTGCCATCAGTGGGACATTAAGAGACATCGAGCAGTTCTTC. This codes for CAISGTLRDIEQFF.

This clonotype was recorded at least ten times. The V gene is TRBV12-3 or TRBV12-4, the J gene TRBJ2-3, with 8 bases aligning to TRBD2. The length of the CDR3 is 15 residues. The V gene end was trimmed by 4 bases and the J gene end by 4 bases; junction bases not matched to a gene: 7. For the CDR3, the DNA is TGTGCCAGCAGTTCCGGAATAGCGGGGTCAGATACGCAGTATTTT. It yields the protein CASSSGIAGSDTQYF.

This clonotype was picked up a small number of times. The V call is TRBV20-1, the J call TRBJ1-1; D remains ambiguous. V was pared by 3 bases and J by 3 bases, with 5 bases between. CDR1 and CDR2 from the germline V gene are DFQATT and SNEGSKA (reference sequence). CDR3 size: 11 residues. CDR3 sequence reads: CSARWDTEAFF. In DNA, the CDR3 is TGCAGTGCTAGGTGGGACACTGAAGCTTTCTTT.

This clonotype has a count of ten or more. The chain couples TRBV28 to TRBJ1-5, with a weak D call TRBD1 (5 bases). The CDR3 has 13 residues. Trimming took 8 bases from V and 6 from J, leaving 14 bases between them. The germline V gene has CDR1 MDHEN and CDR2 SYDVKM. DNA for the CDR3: TGTGCCAGCCTCAGGGAATTTGGTCAGCCCCAGCATTTT. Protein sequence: CASLREFGQPQHF.

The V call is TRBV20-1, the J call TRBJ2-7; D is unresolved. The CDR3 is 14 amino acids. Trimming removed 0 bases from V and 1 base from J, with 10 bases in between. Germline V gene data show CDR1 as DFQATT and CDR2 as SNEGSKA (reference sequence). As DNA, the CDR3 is TGCAGTGCTAGAGATGGTGAGAAGTCCTACGAGCAGTACTTC. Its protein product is CSARDGEKSYEQYF.

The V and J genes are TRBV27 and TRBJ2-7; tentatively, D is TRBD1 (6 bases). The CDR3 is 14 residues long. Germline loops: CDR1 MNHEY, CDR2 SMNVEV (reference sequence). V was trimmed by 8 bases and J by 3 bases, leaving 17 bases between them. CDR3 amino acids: CASGTGTGNYEQYF. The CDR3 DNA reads TGTGCCAGCGGCACAGGGACGGGAAACTACGAGCAGTACTTC.

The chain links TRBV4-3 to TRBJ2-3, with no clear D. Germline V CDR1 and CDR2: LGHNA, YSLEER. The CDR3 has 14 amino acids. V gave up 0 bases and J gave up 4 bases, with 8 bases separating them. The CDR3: CASSQDLSADTQYF. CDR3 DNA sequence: TGCGCCAGCAGCCAAGATCTATCGGCAGATACGCAGTATTTT.

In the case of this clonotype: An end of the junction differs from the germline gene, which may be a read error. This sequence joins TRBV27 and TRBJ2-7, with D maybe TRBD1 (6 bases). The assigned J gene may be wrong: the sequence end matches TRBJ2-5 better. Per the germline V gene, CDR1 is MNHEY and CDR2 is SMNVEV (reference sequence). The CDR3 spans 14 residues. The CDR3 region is CAGSLEGTQETQYF. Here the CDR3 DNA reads TGTGCCGGCAGTTTAGAGGGGACACAAGAGACCCAGTACTTC.

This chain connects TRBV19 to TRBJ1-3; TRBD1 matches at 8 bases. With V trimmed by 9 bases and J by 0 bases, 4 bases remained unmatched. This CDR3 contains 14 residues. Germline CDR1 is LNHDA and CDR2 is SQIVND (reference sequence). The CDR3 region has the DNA TGTGCCAGCCAAACAGGGGGCTCTGGAAACACCATATATTTT. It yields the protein CASQTGGSGNTIYF.

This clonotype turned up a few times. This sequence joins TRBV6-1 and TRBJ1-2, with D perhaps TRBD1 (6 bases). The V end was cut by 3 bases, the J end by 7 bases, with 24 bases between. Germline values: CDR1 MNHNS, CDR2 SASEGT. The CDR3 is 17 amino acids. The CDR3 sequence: CASSEGPQGSSSRGYTF. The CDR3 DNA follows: TGTGCCAGCAGTGAGGGACCACAGGGTTCCTCAAGTCGTGGCTACACCTTC.

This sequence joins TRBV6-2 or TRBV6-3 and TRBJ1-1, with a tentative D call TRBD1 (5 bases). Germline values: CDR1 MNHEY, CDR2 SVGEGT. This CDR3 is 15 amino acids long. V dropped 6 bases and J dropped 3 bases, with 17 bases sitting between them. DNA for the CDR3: TGTGCCAGCAGACAGACCGGACATCGTGACACTGAAGCTTTCTTT. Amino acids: CASRQTGHRDTEAFF.

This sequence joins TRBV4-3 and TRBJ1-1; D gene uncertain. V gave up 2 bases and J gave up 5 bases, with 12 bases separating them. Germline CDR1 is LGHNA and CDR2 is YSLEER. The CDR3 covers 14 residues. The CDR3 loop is CASSQRERWTEAFF. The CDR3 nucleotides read TGCGCCAGCAGCCAAAGGGAGCGGTGGACTGAAGCTTTCTTT.

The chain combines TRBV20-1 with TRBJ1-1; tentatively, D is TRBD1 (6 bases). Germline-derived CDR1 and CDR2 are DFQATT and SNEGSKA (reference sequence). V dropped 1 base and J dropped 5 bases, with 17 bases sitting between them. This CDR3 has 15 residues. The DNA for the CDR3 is TGCAGTGCTAGAGGAGGTGGGGAAGGGGGTACTGAAGCTTTCTTT. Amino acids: CSARGGGEGGTEAFF.

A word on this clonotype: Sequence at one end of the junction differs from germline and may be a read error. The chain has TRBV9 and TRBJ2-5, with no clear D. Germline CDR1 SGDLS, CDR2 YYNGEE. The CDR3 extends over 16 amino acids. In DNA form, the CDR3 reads TGTGCCGGCAGCCCGAGTACCGCTGGAATACAAGAGACCCAGTACTTC. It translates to CAGSPSTAGIQETQYF.

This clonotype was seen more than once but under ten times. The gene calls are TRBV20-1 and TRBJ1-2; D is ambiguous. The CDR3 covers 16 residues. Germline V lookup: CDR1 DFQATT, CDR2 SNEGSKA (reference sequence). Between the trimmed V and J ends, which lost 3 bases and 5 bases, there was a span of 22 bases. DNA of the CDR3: TGCAGTGCTAGGGAACTGGACTCTTCTACCGCGTATGGCTACACCTTC. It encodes CSARELDSSTAYGYTF.

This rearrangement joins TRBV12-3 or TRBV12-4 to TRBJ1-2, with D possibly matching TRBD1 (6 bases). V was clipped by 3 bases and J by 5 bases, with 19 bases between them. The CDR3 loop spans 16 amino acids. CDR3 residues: CASSLEPRTAQYGYTF. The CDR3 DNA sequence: TGTGCCAGCAGTTTGGAACCCCGGACAGCTCAATATGGCTACACCTTC.

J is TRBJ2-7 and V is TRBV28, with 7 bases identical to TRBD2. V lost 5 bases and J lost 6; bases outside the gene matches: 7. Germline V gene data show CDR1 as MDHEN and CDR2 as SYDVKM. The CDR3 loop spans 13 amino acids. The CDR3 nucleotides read TGTGCCAGCAGTCCAAGGGGACTATCCGAGCAGTACTTC. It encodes CASSPRGLSEQYF.

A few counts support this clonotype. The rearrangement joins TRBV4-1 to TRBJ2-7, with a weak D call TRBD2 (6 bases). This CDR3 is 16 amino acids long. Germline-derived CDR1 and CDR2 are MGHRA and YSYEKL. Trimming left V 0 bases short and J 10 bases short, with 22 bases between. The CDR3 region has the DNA TGCGCCAGCAGCCAAGAAGGAACAGGACTACAAGAGAGCCAGTACTTC. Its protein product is CASSQEGTGLQESQYF.

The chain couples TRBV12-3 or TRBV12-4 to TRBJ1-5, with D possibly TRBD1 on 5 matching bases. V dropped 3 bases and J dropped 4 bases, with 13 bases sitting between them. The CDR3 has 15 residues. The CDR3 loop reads CASSFGQGENQPQHF. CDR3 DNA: TGTGCCAGCAGTTTCGGGCAGGGAGAAAATCAGCCCCAGCATTTT.

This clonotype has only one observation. Written as DNA, the CDR3 is TGCAGTGCTAGGTCGTCTAGCGGGGGGGGGAGCACAGATACGCAGTATTTT. It codes for CSARSSSGGGSTDTQYF. V and J are TRBV20-1 and TRBJ2-3; 12 bases agree with TRBD2. The CDR3 is 17 residues long. Per the germline V gene, CDR1 is DFQATT and CDR2 is SNEGSKA (reference sequence). J lost 0 bases, V lost 3 bases, and 7 bases had no gene match.

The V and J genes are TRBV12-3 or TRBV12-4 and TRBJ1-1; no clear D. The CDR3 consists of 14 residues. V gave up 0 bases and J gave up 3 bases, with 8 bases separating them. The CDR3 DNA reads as TGTGCCAGCAGTTTAGCCCACCGGGACACTGAAGCTTTCTTT. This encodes CASSLAHRDTEAFF.

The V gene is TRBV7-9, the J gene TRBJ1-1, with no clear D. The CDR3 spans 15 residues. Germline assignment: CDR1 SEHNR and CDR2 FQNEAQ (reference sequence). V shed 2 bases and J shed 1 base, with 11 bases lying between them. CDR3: CASSLMAPGNTEAFF. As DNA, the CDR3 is TGTGCCAGCAGCTTAATGGCTCCGGGGAACACTGAAGCTTTCTTT.